The 6 T cell receptor beta chains reported below all come from one sample, sequenced in a study of chemoradiotherapy in HPV16-positive cancers. TCRdb's copy holds only in-frame clones and misses some; the assay was immunoSEQ multiplex PCR. The sample has roughly 21,000 clones, around 86% seen once; the top ten hold under 6%. The sample consisted of blood, taken from a patient who underwent chemoradiotherapy. The receptor set was obtained from a human donor with HPV-associated anogenital cancer.

The chain couples TRBV12-5 to TRBJ2-3, with TRBD2 as a possible D gene (6 bases). V shed 1 base and J shed 1 base, with 21 bases lying between them. This CDR3 comprises 19 residues. Germline loops: CDR1 LGHNT, CDR2 FRNRAP. CDR3 protein: CASGLENPTHWGGTDTQYF. CDR3 DNA: TGTGCTAGTGGTTTGGAAAACCCGACACATTGGGGGGGCACAGATACGCAGTATTTT. The full variable domain, completed using reference TRBV12-5 and TRBJ2-3, is DARVTQTPRHKVTEMGQEVTMRCQPILGHNTVFWYRQTMMQGLELLAYFRNRAPLDDSGMPKDRFSAEMPDATLATLKIQPSEPRDSAVYFCASGLENPTHWGGTDTQYFGPGTRLTVL.

V is TRBV5-6 and J is TRBJ2-2; 7 bases are shared with TRBD2. V dropped 5 bases and J dropped 4; count of bases not matched to a gene: 8. The CDR3 consists of 15 residues. CDR1 and CDR2 (germline): SGHDT, YYEEEE. The DNA of the CDR3 is TGTGCCAGCAGTCCGAGGGAGGGGACCACCGGGGAGCTGTTTTTT. Residues: CASSPREGTTGELFF.

V usage is TRBV9 and J usage is TRBJ2-2; the match to TRBD2 covers 14 bases. The CDR3 covers 15 residues. Germline loops: CDR1 SGDLS, CDR2 YYNGEE. J was trimmed by 6 bases and V by 3 bases; bases with no gene match: 1. The DNA for the CDR3 is TGTGCCAGCAGCGAGACTAGCGGGAGGGCCGGGGAGCTGTTTTTT. This codes for CASSETSGRAGELFF.

This clone has only a few counts. The chain couples TRBV9 to TRBJ2-7; 10 nucleotides agree with TRBD1. Germline V gene sequence: CDR1 SGDLS, CDR2 YYNGEE. This CDR3 has 16 residues. The ends lost 0 bases at V and 5 bases at J; junction bases unmatched: 8. CDR3 protein: CASSVGLGQGFHEQYF. The CDR3 coding sequence is TGTGCCAGCAGCGTAGGTCTGGGACAGGGGTTCCACGAGCAGTACTTC.

The genes are TRBV9 and TRBJ1-1; the match to TRBD1 covers 7 bases. The V segment lost 1 base and the J segment 6 bases; nucleotides outside the gene matches: 9. Germline V gives CDR1 SGDLS, CDR2 YYNGEE. The CDR3 extends over 15 amino acids. CDR3 amino acids: CASSVSPDRYAEAFF. The CDR3 region has the DNA TGTGCCAGCAGCGTAAGCCCGGACAGGTACGCTGAAGCTTTCTTT.

This sequence joins TRBV4-3 and TRBJ2-3, with D perhaps matching TRBD1 (6 bases). Trimming pared 3 bases from V and 4 bases from J, leaving 14 bases between. This CDR3 is 15 amino acids long. Germline V lookup: CDR1 LGHNA, CDR2 YSLEER. The CDR3 here is CASSQDTGSADTQYF. The CDR3 DNA is TGCGCCAGCAGCCAGGATACAGGGTCTGCAGATACGCAGTATTTT.